This is a list of T cell receptor beta chains from one sample in a study of spatial heterogeneity in lung cancer. One entry per CDR3 protein results from TCRdb running MiXCR on the 5' RACE reads. The profile shows roughly 48,000 distinct CDR3 sequences, roughly 5.7% of them singletons. The starting material was PBMCs, obtained at surgery. Receptors originate from a male donor with early-stage non-small cell lung cancer. The CDR3 runs from the conserved cysteine through the conserved F or W. A D gene is named only where the DNA matches it firmly. Clone size, where shown, is once, few, many, or a class for clones that have expanded.

size,J,V,D,DNA,CDR3
many,TRBJ2-1,TRBV27,TRBD2,TGTGCCAGCAGTTTCCCCGGACTAGAGAATGAGCAGTTCTTC,CASSFPGLENEQFF
many,TRBJ2-5,TRBV7-2,.,TGTGCCAGCAGCCTAGGTTCTGGCGCTAGCACTCAGAGGAAGACCCAGTACTTC,CASSLGSGASTQRKTQYF
many,TRBJ2-1,TRBV3-1,.,TGTGCCAGCAGCCTTTTCAATGAGCAGTTCTTC,CASSLFNEQFF
many,TRBJ2-5,TRBV5-1,.,TGCGCCAGCAGCTTCAGTAGACGGGAGACCCAGTACTTC,CASSFSRRETQYF
many,TRBJ2-1,TRBV6-2/TRBV6-3,TRBD2,TGTGCCAGCAGTTACTCCCGACTAGCGGGAGACTATGAGCAGTTCTTC,CASSYSRLAGDYEQFF
many,TRBJ1-1,TRBV4-3,TRBD1,TGCGCCAGCAGCCAAGTCGGGCAGGGGGCGAAAAAAGCTTTCTTT,CASSQVGQGAKKAFF
many,TRBJ1-4,TRBV20-1,.,TGCAGTACTTTAAATGGGGGGCGCGGAGAAAAACTGTTTTTT,CSTLNGGRGEKLFF
many,TRBJ1-5,TRBV19,TRBD1,TGTGCCAGTAGTATGATGGGACAGGGGATCAATCAGCCCCAGCATTTT,CASSMMGQGINQPQHF
.,TRBJ2-1,TRBV7-8,.,TGTGCCAGCAGCTTTCAATCCGGGACCCTAGGGCAGTTCTTC,CASSFQSGTLGQFF
many,TRBJ2-1,TRBV27,.,TGTGCCAGCAGCTCCGACCCTTACAATGAGCAGTTCTTC,CASSSDPYNEQFF
many,TRBJ2-7,TRBV29-1,TRBD2,TGCAGCGTTGTGAGCGGGAGCCCCTACGAGCAGTACTTC,CSVVSGSPYEQYF
.,TRBJ2-1,TRBV7-9,.,TGTGCCAGCAGCTCCGGGGGCCGGGAGCAGTTCTTC,CASSSGGREQFF
many,TRBJ2-7,TRBV5-1,.,TGCGCCAGCAGCTTGGAACAGGGATACGAGCAGTACTTC,CASSLEQGYEQYF
.,TRBJ1-1,TRBV7-8,.,TGTGCCAGCAGCATAACGGACAGCCGGAACACTGAAGCTTTCTTT,CASSITDSRNTEAFF
.,TRBJ2-1,TRBV20-1,TRBD2,TGCAGTGCAATCCGGGGGGGAGACGCTGACAATGAGCAGTTCTTC,CSAIRGGDADNEQFF
.,TRBJ2-4,TRBV10-2,TRBD2,TGCGCCAGCAGTGAGATTCCGGGAGGGAGGGCCAAAAACATTCAGTACTTC,CASSEIPGGRAKNIQYF
many,TRBJ2-7,TRBV7-9,.,TGTACCAGCAGCCCAAACTTCGAGCAGTACTTC,CTSSPNFEQYF
many,TRBJ2-1,TRBV12-3/TRBV12-4,.,TGTGCCAGCAGTTTAGGGGCCTACAATGAGCAGTTCTTC,CASSLGAYNEQFF
many,TRBJ2-7,TRBV4-3,TRBD2,TGCGCCAGCAGCCAAGATATCGGCTTGGGACTAGCGGGAGGGTTAGGATTGGAGCAGTACTTC,CASSQDIGLGLAGGLGLEQYF
many,TRBJ2-1,TRBV7-3,TRBD1,TGTGCCAGCAGCTCGGACAGGGACAATGAGCAGTTCTTC,CASSSDRDNEQFF
many,TRBJ2-5,TRBV7-2,.,TGTGCCAGCAGAATCCAAGAGACCCAGTACTTC,CASRIQETQYF
many,TRBJ2-5,TRBV10-3,TRBD1,TGTGCCATCAGTTCCGCGGGACAGGGGGCCGGAGAGACCCAGTACTTC,CAISSAGQGAGETQYF
.,TRBJ2-7,TRBV3-1,.,TGTGCCAGCAGCCAAGCGGACGGATCCTACGAGCAGTACTTC,CASSQADGSYEQYF
many,TRBJ2-7,TRBV6-2/TRBV6-3,TRBD2,TGTGCCAGCAGTTCCCGACTAGCGGGAGATTCCTACGAGCAGTACTTC,CASSSRLAGDSYEQYF
.,TRBJ2-2,TRBV3-1,.,TGTGCCAGCAGCCAAGCCCCCCAGGCTAACACCGGGGAGCTGTTTTTT,CASSQAPQANTGELFF
many,TRBJ1-6,TRBV20-1,.,TGCAGTGCTAGAGAAAATAGGTTCGGGGCACCCCTCCACTTT,CSARENRFGAPLHF
.,TRBJ2-7,TRBV29-1,.,TGCAGCGCCGACCCCCGCTACGAGCAGTACTTC,CSADPRYEQYF
many,TRBJ1-4,TRBV30,.,TGTGCCTGGAGTGTATCCCCAGGAATTAATGAAAAACTGTTTTTT,CAWSVSPGINEKLFF
many,TRBJ2-5,TRBV20-1,TRBD2,TGCAGTGGCATAGTACTAGCGGGAGTTTTCCAAGAGACCCAGTACTTC,CSGIVLAGVFQETQYF
many,TRBJ1-5,TRBV2,.,TGTGCCAGCAGTGAATCGGGGGGTGCACAGCCCCAGCATTTT,CASSESGGAQPQHF
many,TRBJ2-7,TRBV7-2,TRBD1,TGTGCCAGCAGCCCTTGGGACAGCTACGAGCAGTACTTC,CASSPWDSYEQYF
many,TRBJ2-5,TRBV20-1,TRBD2,TGCAGTGCTAGAGATCGGGTAGCGGGGCTAGAGACCCAGTACTTC,CSARDRVAGLETQYF
many,TRBJ1-2,TRBV18,.,TGTGCCAGCTCAGCAAGCCAGCTTTCCTATGGCTACACCTTC,CASSASQLSYGYTF
many,TRBJ2-3,TRBV7-9,TRBD2,TGTGCCAGCAGCTTAGGGCTAGCGGGAGTCGGGTATGTTATGGATACGCAGTATTTT,CASSLGLAGVGYVMDTQYF
many,TRBJ2-5,TRBV28,TRBD2,TGTGCCAGCAGTCTCGAGCGGGATCTCCAAGAGACCCAGTACTTC,CASSLERDLQETQYF
medium-sized,TRBJ2-7,TRBV4-1,TRBD1,TGCGCCAGCAGCCACCGGACAGGGGGCTACGAGCAGTACTTC,CASSHRTGGYEQYF
few,TRBJ1-4,TRBV18,.,TGTGCCAGCTCATCTACTCGGGGGAATGAAAAACTGTTTTTT,CASSSTRGNEKLFF
many,TRBJ2-5,TRBV6-5,TRBD1,TGTGCCAGCAGCTTGGGACAGCTCCAGGGAGAGACCCAGTACTTC,CASSLGQLQGETQYF
many,TRBJ1-1,TRBV28,.,TGTGCCAGCAGTTTCGATCCCCGAGTGTTGGACACTGAAGCTTTCTTT,CASSFDPRVLDTEAFF
many,TRBJ2-1,TRBV19,.,TGTGCCAGCTCACAGGGCTTCAGCTCCTACAATGAGCAGTTCTTC,CASSQGFSSYNEQFF
many,TRBJ2-3,TRBV7-2,.,TGTGCCAGCAGCTTAGGAGCGGGTATATTGACAGATACGCAGTATTTT,CASSLGAGILTDTQYF
many,TRBJ1-6,TRBV4-3,.,TGCGCCAGCAGCCAAGGCCAGGTTCCCGAGTCCTATAATTCACCCCTCCACTTT,CASSQGQVPESYNSPLHF
many,TRBJ2-3,TRBV27,.,TGTGCCAGCAGTTTGATACGGGGGTTGAGAACGCAGTATTTT,CASSLIRGLRTQYF
few,TRBJ2-7,TRBV7-9,.,TGTGCCAGCAGCTTGGGGGCAGCGAACTACGAGCAGTACTTC,CASSLGAANYEQYF